Each of the 6 T cell receptor beta chains below was sequenced from the same sample in a study of T-cell reconstitution after alpha-beta-depleted transplantation in children. The TCRbeta library was prepared with unique molecular identifiers. TCRdb ran MiXCR on the PCR reads and lists one entry per CDR3 protein. The sample records 780,000 or so distinct CDR3 sequences, 15% to 20% being singletons. The sample in question was PBMCs, mostly from graft donor cells, obtained 360 days after TCRalphabeta/CD19-depleted stem cell transplant. The receptors were gathered from a male patient under 18 who had a stem cell transplant for acute lymphoblastic leukemia, so the T cells may come from the graft donor.

The chain uses TRBV4-3 and TRBJ1-6; no clear D gene. V dropped 0 bases and J dropped 11 bases, with 11 bases sitting between them. Looked up from germline, CDR1 is LGHNA and CDR2 is YSLEER. The CDR3 consists of 14 residues. In DNA, the CDR3 is TGCGCCAGCAGCCAAGAGCCTGGGGAAACACCCCTCCACTTT. It yields the protein CASSQEPGETPLHF.

V and J are TRBV20-1 and TRBJ1-2; 10 positions match TRBD1. In germline, CDR1 is DFQATT, CDR2 SNEGSKA (reference sequence). This CDR3 comprises 17 residues. The junction had 19 bases not matched to a gene; V was cut back by 6 bases and J by 6 bases. The CDR3: CSANFFGQGDLRDGYTF. Here the CDR3 DNA reads TGCAGTGCGAATTTTTTCGGACAGGGGGATCTTCGCGATGGCTACACCTTC.

The chain carries TRBV7-9 and TRBJ2-7; D not certain. Germline V gene lookup returns CDR1 SEHNR and CDR2 FQNEAQ (reference sequence). V was clipped by 1 base and J by 1 base, with 11 bases between them. The CDR3 is made up of 15 amino acids. CDR3 bases: TGTGCCAGCAGCTTAGTGGGTCTCGTTTCCTACGAGCAGTACTTC. Encoded protein: CASSLVGLVSYEQYF.

This clonotype has only a few counts. This chain joins TRBV4-1 and TRBJ2-7; 9 positions match TRBD1. J gave up 7 bases and V 3 bases, and 10 bases lay outside the gene matches. CDR1 and CDR2 from the germline V gene are MGHRA and YSYEKL. The CDR3 runs 15 residues. CDR3: CASSQPTGGRREQYF. DNA for the CDR3: TGCGCCAGCAGCCAGCCGACAGGGGGTCGTAGGGAGCAGTACTTC.

The sample holds many counts of this clonotype. This rearrangement joins TRBV4-1 to TRBJ2-7; 7 nucleotides match TRBD1. Germline loops: CDR1 MGHRA, CDR2 YSYEKL. The V gene end was trimmed by 2 bases and the J gene end by 3 bases; junction bases not matched to a gene: 4. The CDR3 loop spans 14 amino acids. In nucleotides, the CDR3 is TGCGCCAGCAGCCAACGACAGGGCTTCTACGAGCAGTACTTC. Residues: CASSQRQGFYEQYF.

There are a few counts of this clonotype. The chain is built from TRBV19 and TRBJ2-1; 13 nucleotides align to TRBD2. Looked up from germline, CDR1 is LNHDA and CDR2 is SQIVND (reference sequence). Trimming cost V 5 bases and J 4 bases; bases outside gene matches: 8. The CDR3 extends over 17 amino acids. Here the CDR3 reads CASSPGGLAGTYNEQFF. CDR3 DNA sequence: TGTGCCAGTAGTCCGGGGGGACTAGCGGGAACATACAATGAGCAGTTCTTC.